Many counts were recorded for the clone carrying this T cell receptor (beta chain). The target antigen is unknown. This sample is part of a study of response to subunit inactivated influenza vaccine. Trimming took 0 bases from V and 5 from J; bases not matched to a gene: 9. Germline V gene sequence: CDR1 SGHDT, CDR2 YYEEEE. The CDR3 is made up of 18 amino acids. TCRdb fed the RT-PCR reads into MiXCR, producing one record per CDR3 protein. Of 560,000 or so distinct CDR3 sequences detected, less than 8% appear once; the ten largest clones hold 13%. Study-level results: Authors proposed each seasonal influenza vaccination draws in few new T cells.

This clonotype was sampled from a man in his fifties or sixties who received an inactivated influenza vaccine. This chain joins TRBV5-6 and TRBJ2-5, with 14 nucleotides matching TRBD2. Sample: PBMCs from blood, taken less than 30 months after vaccination. The CDR3 protein is CASSLVGTSGGLGETQYF. In DNA, the CDR3 is TGTGCCAGCAGCTTGGTAGGGACTAGCGGGGGTCTAGGGGAGACCCAGTACTTC.